This T cell receptor beta chain was sequenced for a study of tumor T cells in aggressive B-cell lymphoma. Profiling relied on immunoSEQ multiplex PCR, and the TCRdb table lists in-frame clones only, not all of them. The sample lists some 3,500 clones, about 89% occurring once. CDR1 is GTSNPN and CDR2 is SVGIG in the germline V gene (reference sequence). The CDR3 spans 13 residues. Germline trimming cut 0 bases from V and 10 bases from J; bases unmatched to any gene: 8. Sequencing was done on a sample of tumor tissue. This TCR derives from an adult with diffuse large B cell lymphoma. The rearrangement links TRBV30 to TRBJ1-2; 7 bases fit TRBD1. CDR3 sequence: CAWSVPRTGFYTF. CDR3 coding DNA: TGTGCCTGGAGTGTCCCCCGGACAGGATTCTACACCTTC.